What follows describes a single T cell receptor beta chain. Its cognate antigen is unknown. At one boundary the junction diverges from the germline segment, which might be a read error. Sequencing libraries for TCR beta were prepared with iRepertoire HTBI primers and Arm-PCR of CDR3 regions. TCRdb passed the multiplex PCR reads through MiXCR, listing each CDR3 protein once. The data hold 580,000 or so distinct CDR3 sequences, with about 16% observed a single time. The germline gives CDR1 LGHDT, CDR2 YNNKEL (reference sequence). The CDR3 runs 14 residues. Stated time point: newly diagnosed GD, antithyroid drugs for less than 3 months. Scientists built the TCR library using RNA that was extracted from PBMCs. The data originate from a study of regulatory T cells in long-lasting Graves disease. Points from the study as a whole: Having few samples may have compromised the accuracy.

The data were also submitted as part of a second study, on T cells in Graves' hyperthyroidism and ophthalmopathy. Per that paper: When ophthalmopathy did not progress within 18 months, Graves' hyperthyroidism was considered stable. Most thyroid clonotypes with frequency above 0.001 were detected in blood.

The origin of this receptor is a man aged 18 to 30 with Graves disease. Material: peripheral blood mononuclear cells (PBMCs), obtained at new diagnosis, from a patient treated with antithyroid drugs. The chain has TRBV3-1 and TRBJ1-6; 10 nucleotides agree with TRBD1. CDR3: CASSPRDRGTPLRF. CDR3 nucleotides: TGTGCCAGCAGCCCTCGGGACAGGGGAACACCCCTCCGCTTT.